One sample yielded the 18 T cell receptor beta chains listed below, sequenced in a study of cytomegalovirus exposure and HLA in healthy donors. The PCR had 60 Vbeta and 13 Jbeta primers. Clones were sequenced by immunoSEQ multiplex PCR, and TCRdb holds only the in-frame ones, with some missing. The sample records about 190,000 clones, about 77% being singletons. The sequenced sample consisted of PBMCs. These TCRs come from a woman aged 25 to 39 in good health and CMV-seropositive.

This chain connects TRBV29-1 to TRBJ2-1; 16 nucleotides line up with TRBD2. CDR3 size: 18 residues. Germline values: CDR1 SQVTM, CDR2 ANQGSEA. The J segment lost 4 bases and the V segment lost 8 bases, leaving 14 bases of the junction unmatched. CDR3 in amino acids: CSFRTGLAGGPGYNEQFF. The CDR3 nucleotides are TGCAGCTTCCGTACGGGACTAGCGGGGGGGCCGGGGTACAATGAGCAGTTCTTC.

This clone turned up a few times. This CDR3 reads CAWSVEFGGVTEAFF. DNA of the CDR3: TGTGCCTGGAGTGTAGAGTTCGGAGGGGTCACTGAAGCTTTCTTT. The chain joins TRBV30 to TRBJ1-1; a weak D match, TRBD1 (5 bases). Germline V CDR1 and CDR2: GTSNPN, SVGIG (reference sequence). The CDR3 sequence is 15 residues long. Trimming removed 0 bases at V and 4 bases at J, with 15 bases between.

This rearrangement joins TRBV6-6 to TRBJ1-1, with unresolved D. The germline V and J ends were trimmed by 1 base and 6 bases, with 6 bases remaining between them. Germline CDR1 is MNHNY and CDR2 is SVGAGI (reference sequence). This CDR3 is built from 12 residues. The CDR3 DNA is TGTGCCAGCAGTTACTTTCGGGCTGAAGCTTTCTTT. Protein product: CASSYFRAEAFF.

The rearrangement links TRBV28 to TRBJ1-1; a weak D match, TRBD1 (5 bases). The CDR3 spans 12 residues. CDR1 is MDHEN, CDR2 SYDVKM, per germline. V lost 7 bases, J lost 3 bases, and 9 bases lay in between. The CDR3 sequence: CASISGYTEAFF. The CDR3 DNA reads TGTGCCAGCATTTCAGGGTACACTGAAGCTTTCTTT.

The chain couples TRBV4-2 to TRBJ1-5; 9 bases match TRBD1. CDR1 and CDR2 from the germline V gene are LGHNA and YNFKEQ. This CDR3 comprises 17 residues. With 0 bases clipped from V and 6 bases from J, the junction kept 9 bases outside the gene matches. CDR3 protein: CASSQDGGTGFVQPQHF. The CDR3 DNA is TGTGCCAGCAGCCAAGATGGAGGGACAGGGTTCGTTCAGCCCCAGCATTTT.

In its sample, this clone was seen once. In DNA, the CDR3 is TGCGCCAGCAGCTTATTTTCCCGAGCCCTGAACACTGAAGCTTTCTTT. Protein product: CASSLFSRALNTEAFF. The rearrangement uses TRBV5-1 and TRBJ1-1; D is undetermined. Germline assignment: CDR1 SGHRS and CDR2 YFSETQ. CDR3 length: 16 residues. The V and J ends lost 2 bases and 0 bases respectively, with 14 bases between them.

The chain couples TRBV14 to TRBJ2-3; 10 positions agree with TRBD1. The CDR3 loop spans 14 amino acids. V was clipped by 4 bases and J by 3 bases; unmatched bases: 1. The germline V gene has CDR1 SGHDN and CDR2 FVKESK. The CDR3 nucleotides are TGTGCCAGCAGCCCGGGACAGGGGACAGATACGCAGTATTTT. It is translated as CASSPGQGTDTQYF. Variable domain in full (rest from reference TRBV14 and TRBJ2-3): EAGVTQFPSHSVIEKGQTVTLRCDPISGHDNLYWYRRVMGKEIKFLLHFVKESKQDESGMPNNRFLAERTGGTYSTLKVQPAELEDSGVYFCASSPGQGTDTQYFGPGTRLTVL.

There are a few counts of this clone. This rearrangement joins TRBV10-3 to TRBJ2-3; the match to TRBD2 covers 8 bases. Losses at the gene ends were 7 bases for V and 3 bases for J; bases not matched to a gene: 3. Per germline, CDR1 ENHRY and CDR2 SYGVKD. The CDR3 is 13 amino acids. The CDR3 sequence: CAITLAGTDTQYF. As DNA, the CDR3 is TGTGCCATCACCCTAGCGGGTACAGATACGCAGTATTTT.

V and J are TRBV14 and TRBJ2-3, with D uncertain. CDR3 size: 15 residues. Trimming left V 0 bases short and J 6 bases short, with 13 bases between. Germline V gene sequence: CDR1 SGHDN, CDR2 FVKESK. Written as DNA, the CDR3 is TGTGCCAGCAGCCAAGATCGGCAGCCAGGCGATACGCAGTATTTT. Translating it yields CASSQDRQPGDTQYF. Drawing the rest from reference TRBV14 and TRBJ2-3, the complete variable domain is EAGVTQFPSHSVIEKGQTVTLRCDPISGHDNLYWYRRVMGKEIKFLLHFVKESKQDESGMPNNRFLAERTGGTYSTLKVQPAELEDSGVYFCASSQDRQPGDTQYFGPGTRLTVL.

V usage is TRBV2 and J usage is TRBJ1-4; 10 nucleotides match TRBD1. The CDR3 is 14 amino acids. V lost 9 bases, J lost 7 bases, and 8 bases stayed unmatched. Germline V CDR1 and CDR2: SNHLY, FYNNEI. The CDR3 nucleotides are TGTGCCAGTAGAAGGACAGGGGGAGGTGAAAAACTGTTTTTT. Its protein product is CASRRTGGGEKLFF.

This chain connects TRBV25-1 to TRBJ1-2; weak D call: TRBD1 (6 bases). Looked up from germline, CDR1 is MGHDK and CDR2 is SYGVNS. Between the trimmed V and J ends, which lost 2 bases and 5 bases, there was a span of 12 bases. The CDR3 spans 14 residues. The CDR3 spells CASSEGGGRYGYTF. CDR3 nucleotides: TGTGCCAGCAGTGAAGGGGGGGGGCGGTATGGCTACACCTTC.

The chain couples TRBV27 to TRBJ2-7; D is perhaps TRBD1 (6 bases). CDR3 length equals 14 residues. From germline, CDR1 is MNHEY and CDR2 SMNVEV (reference sequence). The ends were cut back, 5 bases at V and 0 bases at J, with 11 bases in the middle. DNA of the CDR3: TGTGCCAGCAGTCCGGACAGCAGCTCCTACGAGCAGTACTTC. This gives the protein CASSPDSSSYEQYF.

This clone turned up a few times. The chain joins TRBV7-2 to TRBJ2-7, with TRBD1 identical over 9 bases. J was trimmed by 5 bases and V by 5 bases; bases with no gene match: 10. The CDR3 contains 15 residues. Germline loops: CDR1 SGHTA, CDR2 FQGNSA. The DNA of the CDR3 is TGTGCCAGCAGCCCACCTAAGGACAGGGGTCACGAGCAGTACTTC. This encodes CASSPPKDRGHEQYF. The full variable domain, with the rest looked up from reference TRBV7-2 and TRBJ2-7, is GAGVSQSPSNKVTEKGKDVELRCDPISGHTALYWYRQSLGQGLEFLIYFQGNSAPDKSGLPSDRFSAERTGGSVSTLTIQRTQQEDSAVYLCASSPPKDRGHEQYFGPGTRLTVT.

About this clone itself: This sample also contains other DNA sequences that code for the same CDR3. The V call is TRBV6-5, the J call TRBJ1-4; 7 nucleotides line up with TRBD1. The CDR3 has 15 residues. CDR1 MNHEY and CDR2 SVGAGI come from the germline V gene. V shed 6 bases, J shed 14 bases, and the junction held 18 bases outside the gene matches. The DNA for the CDR3 is TGTGCCAGCAGCCCGGGGACAGCTCCTATCATTAAGCTGTTTTTT. It translates to CASSPGTAPIIKLFF.

DNA for the CDR3: TGTGCCAGTAGATCGGAGGGAAACATTCAGTACTTC. This gives the protein CASRSEGNIQYF. The chain uses TRBV19 and TRBJ2-4, with D possibly matching TRBD2 (6 bases). Deletions cut 6 bases from V and 6 bases from J, with 9 bases between. The length of the CDR3 is 12 residues. Germline V gene lookup returns CDR1 LNHDA and CDR2 SQIVND (reference sequence).

The CDR3 DNA reads TGTGCCAGCTCACCACTAAGCTCCGGGACAGGGGACTATGGCTACACCTTC. This codes for CASSPLSSGTGDYGYTF. The J gene is TRBJ1-2, the V gene TRBV18; 10 positions agree with TRBD1. V lost 1 base to trimming and J lost 3 bases; unmatched junction nucleotides: 8. Germline V gene sequence: CDR1 KGHSH, CDR2 LQKENI. This CDR3 comprises 17 residues.

V is TRBV5-6 and J is TRBJ2-5; D ambiguous. The J call may be in error: the DNA end matches TRBJ2-7 better. Germline V lookup: CDR1 SGHDT, CDR2 YYEEEE. The CDR3 spans 12 residues. CDR3 loop: CASSSNSYEQYF. Here the CDR3 DNA reads TGTGCCAGCAGCTCGAATAGCTACGAGCAGTACTTC.

The chain couples TRBV18 to TRBJ1-2; D unclear. V was shortened by 8 bases and J by 4 bases, with 20 bases between the two germline ends. Germline CDR1 is KGHSH and CDR2 is LQKENI. The CDR3 contains 15 residues. The CDR3 nucleotides are TGTGCCAGCGGGGAGGACCGAGGGATCGGCTATGGCTACACCTTC. This gives the protein CASGEDRGIGYGYTF.